This TCR beta chain is drawn from a study of OX40 agonist ivuxolimab in advanced cancers. The repertoire was sequenced with immunoSEQ multiplex PCR; TCRdb's copy has only in-frame clones and lacks some. The data contain about 49,000 clones, about 81% of them singletons. The CDR3 runs to 15 residues. Germline CDR1 is MDHEN and CDR2 is SYDVKM. With 4 bases removed from V and 0 bases from J, the gap between germline ends came to 7 bases. Here the sequenced sample was CD4+ or CD8+ T cells sorted from blood, taken in a trial of the OX40 agonist ivuxolimab. This TCR derives from an adult with an advanced solid tumor such as melanoma, head and neck, liver or kidney cancer. The chain carries TRBV28 and TRBJ2-6; D remains ambiguous. In DNA form, the CDR3 reads TGTGCCAGCAGTTACGCGTACTCTGGGGCCAACGTCCTGACTTTC. Translation gives CASSYAYSGANVLTF.